This T cell receptor (beta chain) derives from a study of T cells in Graves' hyperthyroidism and ophthalmopathy. Findings of the study overall: Ophthalmopathy was separated from stable hyperthyroidism by a 13 V-J model.

CDR1 is KGHDR, CDR2 SFDVKD, per germline. The CDR3 is 12 residues long. V was cut by 3 bases and J by 2 bases, with 3 bases left in between. TCR beta CDR3 region amplification was performed from RNA transcripts. Using the HTBI primer set, a first-round RT-PCR was run on the TCR CDR3. MiXCR, applied by TCRdb to the multiplex PCR reads, yields one record per CDR3 protein. The table has hundreds of thousands of distinct CDR3 sequences, around a quarter seen once. Comments on this clonotype: Its antigen is unidentified.

Researchers defined stable Graves' hyperthyroidism as no ophthalmopathy progression within 18 months. Sequenced: blood. The V and J genes are TRBV24-1 and TRBJ2-5; D is unresolved. The receptor was derived from a man aged 45-65 years with Graves' hyperthyroidism. Here the CDR3 DNA reads TGTGCCACCAGTGATGGGCAAGAGACCCAGTACTTC. Translating gives CATSDGQETQYF.